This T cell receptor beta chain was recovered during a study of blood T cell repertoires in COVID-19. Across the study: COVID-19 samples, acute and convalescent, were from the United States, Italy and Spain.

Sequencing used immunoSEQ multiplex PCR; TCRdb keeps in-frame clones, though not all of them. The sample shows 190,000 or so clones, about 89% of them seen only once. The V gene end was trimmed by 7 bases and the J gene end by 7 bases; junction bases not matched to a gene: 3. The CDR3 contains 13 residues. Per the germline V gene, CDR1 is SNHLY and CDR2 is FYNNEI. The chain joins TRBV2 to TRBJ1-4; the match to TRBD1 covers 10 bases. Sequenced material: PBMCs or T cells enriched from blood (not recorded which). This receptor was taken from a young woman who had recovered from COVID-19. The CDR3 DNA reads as TGTGCCAGCACCGGGACAGGGGTTGAAAAACTGTTTTTT. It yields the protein CASTGTGVEKLFF.